These 16 T cell receptor beta chains share one sample of origin, sequenced in a study of cytomegalovirus exposure and HLA in healthy donors. The PCR was carried out with 60 Vbeta primers and 13 Jbeta primers. The method was immunoSEQ multiplex PCR; TCRdb's version includes in-frame clones alone and lacks a portion of them. The profile shows approximately 150,000 clones, less than 80% of them singletons. The specimen was PBMCs. The source of these receptors is a man aged 35 to 55 in good health and CMV-seronegative.

This clone was seen more than once but under ten times. The gene calls are TRBV15 and TRBJ2-5, with a weak D call TRBD2 (5 bases). CDR1 and CDR2 from the germline V gene are LNHNV and YYDKDF (reference sequence). Trimming removed 0 bases at V and 5 bases at J, with 13 bases between. This CDR3 spans 15 amino acids. In DNA, the CDR3 is TGTGCCACCAGCAGAGATAAGGCCAGGAGGGAGACCCAGTACTTC. This encodes CATSRDKARRETQYF.

The gene calls are TRBV5-1 and TRBJ2-5; 15 positions agree with TRBD2. Germline V CDR1 and CDR2: SGHRS, YFSETQ. The CDR3 has 19 amino acids. V lost 4 bases, J lost 2 bases, and 12 bases stayed unmatched. In DNA form, the CDR3 reads TGCGCCAGCAGCCAAGGACTAGCGGGGGGGAACCTACGTCAAGAGACCCAGTACTTC. It encodes CASSQGLAGGNLRQETQYF.

V is TRBV28 and J is TRBJ2-7; 9 nucleotides agree with TRBD1. The germline V gene has CDR1 MDHEN and CDR2 SYDVKM. The CDR3 covers 17 residues. The trim removed 0 bases at V and 2 bases at J, leaving 8 bases unmatched. The CDR3 DNA reads TGTGCCAGCAGTTTATGGAGAGACAGGGGGGGTACCTACGAGCAGTACTTC. Encoded protein: CASSLWRDRGGTYEQYF.

In this sample, this clone turned up a few times. This sequence joins TRBV21-1 and TRBJ1-2; the table's D gene call, TRBD1, was not cross checked with the DNA. TRBV21-1 is assigned pseudogene status. This CDR3 region has 15 residues. CDR3: CASWWVGTDLYGYTF. The CDR3 DNA is TGTGCCAGCTGGTGGGTCGGGACAGATCTCTATGGCTACACCTTC.

The V gene is TRBV30, the J gene TRBJ2-7, with TRBD1 matching 7 bases. Germline assignment: CDR1 GTSNPN and CDR2 SVGIG (reference sequence). This CDR3 is 16 amino acids long. With V trimmed by 3 bases and J by 6 bases, 17 bases remained unmatched. The CDR3 loop is CAWRNVRDRMIGEQYF. As DNA, the CDR3 is TGTGCCTGGAGAAATGTTCGGGACAGAATGATCGGCGAGCAGTACTTC. Combining the CDR3 with reference TRBV30 and TRBJ2-7 gives the whole variable domain SQTIHQWPATLVQPVGSPLSLECTVEGTSNPNLYWYRQAAGRGLQLLFYSVGIGQISSEVPQNLSASRPQDRQFILSSKKLLLSDSGFYLCAWRNVRDRMIGEQYFGPGTRLTVT.

The V gene is TRBV7-9, the J gene TRBJ2-3, with TRBD1 as a possible D gene (5 bases). Looked up from germline, CDR1 is SEHNR and CDR2 is FQNEAQ (reference sequence). CDR3 length: 14 residues. V was cut by 3 bases and J by 2 bases, with 9 bases left in between. The DNA for the CDR3 is TGTGCCAGCAGCTTCAGACAGTTCACAGATACGCAGTATTTT. Translated, it gives CASSFRQFTDTQYF.

This clone has more than one count but fewer than ten. The chain links TRBV30 to TRBJ2-3; D is unresolved. V lost 8 bases and J lost 6, with 6 bases in between. The CDR3 is 9 residues long. The germline V gene encodes CDR1 GTSNPN and CDR2 SVGIG (reference sequence). The CDR3 coding sequence is TGTGCCATATCGGATACGCAGTATTTT. It codes for CAISDTQYF.

The rearrangement links TRBV11-2 to TRBJ1-6, with TRBD1 matching 8 bases. Germline V gene lookup returns CDR1 SGHAT and CDR2 FQNNGV. V lost 4 bases to trimming and J lost 7 bases; unmatched junction nucleotides: 9. The CDR3 loop spans 16 amino acids. The CDR3 protein is CASSSRDRGGNSPLHF. DNA of the CDR3: TGTGCCAGCAGCTCCAGAGACAGGGGTGGGAATTCACCCCTCCACTTT.

The genes are TRBV30 and TRBJ1-1; TRBD1 might be the D (5 bases). The CDR3 is 12 residues long. V lost 6 bases, J lost 1 base, and 9 bases lay in between. Germline V gene sequence: CDR1 GTSNPN, CDR2 SVGIG (reference sequence). The CDR3 loop reads CACVQGNTEAFF. The CDR3, as DNA: TGTGCCTGTGTTCAGGGGAACACTGAAGCTTTCTTT.

This rearrangement joins TRBV2 to TRBJ2-7, with D perhaps TRBD1 (6 bases). The CDR3 is 12 residues long. In germline, CDR1 is SNHLY, CDR2 FYNNEI. Trimming left V 8 bases short and J 10 bases short, with 18 bases between. CDR3 loop: CASWGVQGIQYF. DNA for the CDR3: TGTGCCAGCTGGGGAGTACAGGGAATACAGTACTTC.

The rearrangement links TRBV5-4 to TRBJ2-5; possible D gene TRBD1, 6 bases. Trimming removed 4 bases at V and 1 base at J, with 14 bases between. The CDR3 has 15 amino acids. CDR1 is SGHNT, CDR2 YYREEE, per germline (reference sequence). CDR3 sequence (DNA): TGTGCCAGCAGCCCTCGAGGGGGAAGCCAAGAGACCCAGTACTTC. Translating it yields CASSPRGGSQETQYF.

This chain joins TRBV19 and TRBJ1-2; no reliable D call. Germline CDR1 is LNHDA and CDR2 is SQIVND (reference sequence). V was pared by 10 bases and J by 1 base, with 16 bases between. The CDR3 contains 14 residues. The CDR3 loop reads CATPKRVGNYGYTF. For the CDR3, the DNA is TGTGCCACCCCGAAGAGGGTGGGTAACTATGGCTACACCTTC.

This chain connects TRBV6-6 to TRBJ2-7; no clear D. The V end lost 2 bases, the J end lost 6 bases, and 8 bases lay between the germline ends. Germline values: CDR1 MNHNY, CDR2 SVGAGI (reference sequence). The CDR3 covers 12 residues. In DNA, the CDR3 is TGTGCCAGCAGTTACGGGCTTGGCGAGCAGTACTTC. It encodes CASSYGLGEQYF.

The chain uses TRBV6-1 and TRBJ1-1; D possibly corresponds to TRBD1 (5 bases). The germline V and J ends were trimmed by 7 bases and 3 bases, with 9 bases remaining between them. Germline V gives CDR1 MNHNS, CDR2 SASEGT. The CDR3 runs 12 residues. This chain's CDR3 is CASIGAYTEAFF. The CDR3 DNA is TGTGCCAGCATTGGGGCCTACACTGAAGCTTTCTTT.

This clone was detected once. The CDR3 reads CARSFSYGYTF. The CDR3 nucleotides are TGTGCCAGAAGCTTCAGCTATGGCTACACCTTC. V gene TRBV5-3 combines with J gene TRBJ1-2; D gene unclear. TRBV5-3 falls under the ORF class, with uncertain function. This CDR3 is 11 amino acids long. V was clipped by 2 bases and J by 4 bases, with 3 bases between them.

The chain has TRBV6-6 and TRBJ1-3, with a weak D call TRBD1 (6 bases). V was pared by 5 bases and J by 2 bases, with 13 bases between. CDR1 and CDR2 (germline): MNHNY, SVGAGI (reference sequence). This CDR3 is 15 amino acids long. CDR3 sequence reads: CASSPPGVAGNTIYF. Written as DNA, the CDR3 is TGTGCCAGCAGTCCCCCAGGGGTGGCTGGAAACACCATATATTTT.